This entry concerns a single T cell receptor (beta chain). This record belongs to a study of blood T cell repertoires in COVID-19. Overall study context: From the United States, Italy and Spain came samples of acute and convalescent COVID-19. PBMCs, B-cell-depleted T cells, or T cells provided the cDNA or gDNA that made up the material.

The CDR3 is made up of 14 amino acids. The V end lost 5 bases, the J end lost 3 bases, and 11 bases lay between the germline ends. Germline CDR1 reads SEHNR; CDR2 reads FQNEAQ (reference sequence). Original processing methods: Reference gene primers were amplified, and this amplification served to estimate nucleated cell counts. TCRdb's copy holds only in-frame clones and misses some; the assay was immunoSEQ multiplex PCR. V and J calls plus clone size are reproduced from that table; the DNA served to infer D and trimming. The table has about 280,000 clones, roughly 90% seen once. The source material was peripheral blood. V is TRBV7-9 and J is TRBJ1-3, with no clear D. This clonotype was obtained from a man aged 45-60 years with acute or convalescent COVID-19. The chain's CDR3 is CASSDAGYGNTIYF. CDR3 in DNA: TGTGCCAGCAGCGACGCGGGGTATGGAAACACCATATATTTT.